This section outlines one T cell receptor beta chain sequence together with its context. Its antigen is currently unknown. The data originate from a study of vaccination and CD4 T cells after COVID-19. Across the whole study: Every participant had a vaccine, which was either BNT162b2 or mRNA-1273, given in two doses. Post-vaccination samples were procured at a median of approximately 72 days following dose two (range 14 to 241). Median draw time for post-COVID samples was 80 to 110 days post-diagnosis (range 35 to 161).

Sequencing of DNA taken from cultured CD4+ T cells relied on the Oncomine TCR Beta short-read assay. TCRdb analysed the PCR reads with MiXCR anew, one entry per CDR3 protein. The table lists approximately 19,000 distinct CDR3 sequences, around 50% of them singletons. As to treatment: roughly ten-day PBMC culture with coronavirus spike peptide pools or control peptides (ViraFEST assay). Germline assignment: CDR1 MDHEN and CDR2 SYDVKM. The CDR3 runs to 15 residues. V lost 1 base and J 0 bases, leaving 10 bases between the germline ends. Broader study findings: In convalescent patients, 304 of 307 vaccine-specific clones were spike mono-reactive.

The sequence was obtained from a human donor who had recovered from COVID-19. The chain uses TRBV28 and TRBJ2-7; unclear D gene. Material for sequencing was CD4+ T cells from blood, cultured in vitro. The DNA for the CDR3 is TGTGCCAGCAGTTTATCGGGCAGGTCCTCCTACGAGCAGTACTTC. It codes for CASSLSGRSSYEQYF.